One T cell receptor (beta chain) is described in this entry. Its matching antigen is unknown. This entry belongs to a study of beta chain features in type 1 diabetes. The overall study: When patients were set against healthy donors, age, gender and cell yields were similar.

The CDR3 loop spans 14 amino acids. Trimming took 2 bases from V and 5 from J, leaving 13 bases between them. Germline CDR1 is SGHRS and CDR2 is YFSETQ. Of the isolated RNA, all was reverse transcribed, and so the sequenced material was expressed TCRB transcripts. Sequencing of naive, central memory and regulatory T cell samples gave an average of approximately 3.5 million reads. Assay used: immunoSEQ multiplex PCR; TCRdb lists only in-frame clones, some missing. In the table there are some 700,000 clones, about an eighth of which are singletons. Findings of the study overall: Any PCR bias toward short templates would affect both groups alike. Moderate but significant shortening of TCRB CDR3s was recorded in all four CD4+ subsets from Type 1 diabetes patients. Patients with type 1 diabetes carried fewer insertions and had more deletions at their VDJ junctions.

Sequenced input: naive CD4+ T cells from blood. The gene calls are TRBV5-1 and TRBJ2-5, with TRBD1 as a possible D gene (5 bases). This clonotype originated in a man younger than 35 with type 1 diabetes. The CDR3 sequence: CASSFGREAETQYF. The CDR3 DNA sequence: TGCGCCAGCAGCTTCGGCAGGGAAGCGGAGACCCAGTACTTC.